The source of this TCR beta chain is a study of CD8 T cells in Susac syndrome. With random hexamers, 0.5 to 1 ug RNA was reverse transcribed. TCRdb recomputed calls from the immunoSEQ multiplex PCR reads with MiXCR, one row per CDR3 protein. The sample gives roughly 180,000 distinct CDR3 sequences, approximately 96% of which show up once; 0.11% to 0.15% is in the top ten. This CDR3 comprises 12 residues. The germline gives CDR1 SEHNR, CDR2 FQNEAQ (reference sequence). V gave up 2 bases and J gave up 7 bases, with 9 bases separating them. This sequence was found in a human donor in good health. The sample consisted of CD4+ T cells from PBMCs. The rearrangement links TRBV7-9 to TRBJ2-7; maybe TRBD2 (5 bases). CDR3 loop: CASSLPEREQYF. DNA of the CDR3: TGTGCCAGCAGCTTACCCGAGCGGGAGCAGTACTTC.